This T cell receptor (beta chain) was captured by sequencing in a study of blood T cells in healthy people across ages. It was with a sample-barcoded 5' primer and a J-beta primer mix that a second PCR of roughly 6 to 11 cycles was run. TCRdb independently ran MiXCR on the 5' RACE reads; one entry per CDR3 protein. The sample holds approximately 1,000,000 distinct CDR3 sequences, around 45% seen once. V dropped 5 bases and J dropped 5; count of bases not matched to a gene: 8. CDR1 is SEHNR, CDR2 FQNEAQ, per germline (reference sequence). The CDR3 runs to 15 residues. The chain joins TRBV7-9 to TRBJ2-1; 8 bases match TRBD2. This sequence was found in a woman aged 55-75 years in good health. Sequenced input: blood. The CDR3 sequence is CASSRSGNRDNEQFF. CDR3 nucleotide sequence: TGTGCCAGCAGCCGTAGCGGGAACAGAGACAATGAGCAGTTCTTC.